Below are 21 T cell receptor beta chains sequenced from a single sample in a study of cytomegalovirus exposure and HLA in healthy donors. The method was immunoSEQ multiplex PCR; TCRdb's version includes in-frame clones alone and lacks a portion of them. The sample records 60,000 to 65,000 clones, 90% to 95% being singletons. The sample taken for sequencing was PBMCs. All receptors derive from a woman aged 18-29 years in good health and CMV-seropositive.

The chain recombines TRBV29-1 with TRBJ2-3, with 14 bases identical to TRBD2. The germline gives CDR1 SQVTM, CDR2 ANQGSEA. The CDR3 spans 17 residues. V shed 7 bases, J shed 1 base, and the junction held 10 bases outside the gene matches. CDR3 DNA: TGCAGCGCTGAGGGGACTAGCGGGAGCGGGGGCACAGATACGCAGTATTTT. Its translation is CSAEGTSGSGGTDTQYF.

The V call is TRBV11-3, the J call TRBJ1-6, with D possibly TRBD1 on 5 matching bases. Germline loops: CDR1 SGHNT, CDR2 YENEEA. The CDR3 is 14 amino acids. The V and J ends lost 2 bases and 10 bases respectively, with 12 bases between them. The CDR3 here is CASSLRGVGSPLHF. In DNA, the CDR3 is TGTGCCAGCAGCTTACGGGGGGTCGGCTCACCCCTCCACTTT.

DNA of the CDR3: TGTGCCACCCTTGGGCGGACTAGCGGGAGATATGAGCAGTTCTTC. It yields the protein CATLGRTSGRYEQFF. The chain carries TRBV28 and TRBJ2-1, with 13 bases fitting TRBD2. This CDR3 is built from 15 residues. J gave up 8 bases and V 10 bases, and 11 bases lay outside the gene matches. CDR1 MDHEN and CDR2 SYDVKM come from the germline V gene. The entire variable domain, with the rest obtained from reference TRBV28 and TRBJ2-1, is as follows: DVKVTQSSRYLVKRTGEKVFLECVQDMDHENMFWYRQDPGLGLRLIYFSYDVKMKEKGDIPEGYSVSREKKERFSLILESASTNQTSMYLCATLGRTSGRYEQFFGPGTRLTVL.

This chain links TRBV28 with TRBJ2-3; tentative D call: TRBD2 (6 bases). V was clipped by 5 bases and J by 9 bases, with 15 bases between them. This CDR3 contains 13 residues. CDR1 and CDR2 from the germline V gene are MDHEN and SYDVKM. CDR3 in amino acids: CASSLTSGRTQYF. CDR3 sequence (DNA): TGTGCCAGCAGTCTAACATCGGGGAGGACGCAGTATTTT.

This chain links TRBV7-2 with TRBJ2-5; the D is unclear. Germline CDR1 reads SGHTA; CDR2 reads FQGNSA. Trimming removed 1 base at V and 3 bases at J, with 9 bases between. CDR3 length: 14 residues. In DNA, the CDR3 is TGTGCCAGCAGCTTAGAAGCGTGGGAAGAGACCCAGTACTTC. Amino acids: CASSLEAWEETQYF.

V gene TRBV4-1 combines with J gene TRBJ2-5; 10 nucleotides match TRBD1. This CDR3 has 15 amino acids. Germline V gene lookup returns CDR1 MGHRA and CDR2 YSYEKL. J lost 5 bases, V lost 4 bases, and 7 bases had no gene match. CDR3 sequence reads: CASSPTGGGWETQYF. CDR3 in DNA: TGCGCCAGCAGCCCGACAGGGGGCGGGTGGGAGACCCAGTACTTC.

This clone appeared once. The CDR3 loop reads CASSLEVAAEQFF. The CDR3 DNA reads TGTGCCAGCAGCTTAGAGGTAGCGGCTGAGCAGTTCTTC. This chain connects TRBV7-9 to TRBJ2-1; tentatively, D is TRBD2 (6 bases). Germline CDR1 and CDR2: SEHNR and FQNEAQ (reference sequence). Trimming took off 1 base at V and 9 bases at J, with 10 bases between the two ends. This CDR3 has 13 residues.

The CDR3 bases are TGTGCCACCCGGACTAGCGGGGGGGCGGACCAAGAGACCCAGTACTTC. It specifies CATRTSGGADQETQYF. The chain has TRBV15 and TRBJ2-5; 15 bases are shared with TRBD2. Looked up from germline, CDR1 is LNHNV and CDR2 is YYDKDF (reference sequence). The CDR3 loop spans 16 amino acids. Trimming at V came to 8 bases and at J to 0 bases, leaving 4 bases not matched to a gene.

This chain links TRBV7-2 with TRBJ1-2; possible D gene TRBD1, 6 bases. Trimming took 1 base from V and 4 from J, leaving 13 bases between them. Per the germline V gene, CDR1 is SGHTA and CDR2 is FQGNSA. The length of the CDR3 is 15 residues. The CDR3 bases are TGTGCCAGCAGCTTAGAGGGGTACAGGGCCTATGGCTACACCTTC. Protein: CASSLEGYRAYGYTF.

The CDR3 nucleotides read TGTGCCAGCAGCTTAGGACAGGGGGCTACAGATACGCAGTATTTT. This sequence encodes CASSLGQGATDTQYF. J is TRBJ2-3 and V is TRBV7-9; 10 bases match TRBD1. Per germline, CDR1 SEHNR and CDR2 FQNEAQ (reference sequence). Unmatched junction bases numbered 1, after V lost 1 base and J lost 3 bases. The CDR3 contains 15 residues.

V usage is TRBV25-1 and J usage is TRBJ2-3; 14 nucleotides match TRBD2. CDR1 is MGHDK, CDR2 SYGVNS, per germline. Trimming cost V 3 bases and J 10 bases; bases outside gene matches: 6. CDR3 length: 15 amino acids. The CDR3 coding sequence is TGTGCCAGCAGTGATATGGGACTAGCGGGGGCCCCGCAGTATTTT. Translating gives CASSDMGLAGAPQYF.

The rearrangement uses TRBV11-2 and TRBJ2-2; 8 bases match TRBD2. CDR1 SGHAT and CDR2 FQNNGV come from the germline V gene. CDR3 length: 17 residues. V gave up 1 base and J gave up 5 bases; unmatched junction bases: 9. This CDR3 is CASSLVGGSGSTGELFF. In DNA form, the CDR3 reads TGTGCCAGCAGCTTAGTTGGAGGGAGCGGGAGTACCGGGGAGCTGTTTTTT.

The chain has TRBV4-3 and TRBJ2-7; possibly TRBD1 for D (6 bases). CDR1 is LGHNA and CDR2 is YSLEER in the germline V gene. The CDR3 extends over 15 amino acids. V was trimmed by 0 bases and J by 0 bases, leaving 9 bases between them. CDR3 nucleotide sequence: TGCGCCAGCAGCCAAGAAGAGACAGGCTCCTACGAGCAGTACTTC. Translating gives CASSQEETGSYEQYF.

CDR3 DNA sequence: TGCGCCAGTACTAGCGGGAGAGGTCTCGATGAGCAGTTCTTC. Amino acid sequence: CASTSGRGLDEQFF. This chain uses TRBV5-1 with TRBJ2-1; 11 bases align to TRBD2. Looked up from germline, CDR1 is SGHRS and CDR2 is YFSETQ. This CDR3 is 14 amino acids long. The V segment lost 8 bases and the J segment 8 bases; nucleotides outside the gene matches: 9. The variable domain in full, completed from reference TRBV5-1 and TRBJ2-1, reads KAGVTQTPRYLIKTRGQQVTLSCSPISGHRSVSWYQQTPGQGLQFLFEYFSETQRNKGNFPGRFSGRQFSNSRSEMNVSTLELGDSALYLCASTSGRGLDEQFFGPGTRLTVL.

V usage is TRBV7-2 and J usage is TRBJ2-1; possible D gene TRBD2, 5 bases. The CDR3 is made up of 17 amino acids. Germline CDR1 reads SGHTA; CDR2 reads FQGNSA. V was shortened by 3 bases and J by 9 bases, with 24 bases between the two germline ends. DNA for the CDR3: TGTGCCAGCAGCTTGTATTTACCCGGGGTCAGTCTTTTTGAGCAGTTCTTC. Translation gives CASSLYLPGVSLFEQFF. The complete variable domain, with remaining parts taken from reference TRBV7-2 and TRBJ2-1, reads GAGVSQSPSNKVTEKGKDVELRCDPISGHTALYWYRQSLGQGLEFLIYFQGNSAPDKSGLPSDRFSAERTGGSVSTLTIQRTQQEDSAVYLCASSLYLPGVSLFEQFFGPGTRLTVL.

The chain carries TRBV7-9 and TRBJ1-3; a possible D gene is TRBD1 (6 bases). Trimming took 5 bases from V and 0 from J, leaving 14 bases between them. The V gene's germline CDR1 is SEHNR and CDR2 FQNEAQ (reference sequence). The CDR3 is 16 amino acids. Written as DNA, the CDR3 is TGTGCCAGCAGCATAAACAGGGTCCACTCTGGAAACACCATATATTTT. Residues: CASSINRVHSGNTIYF.

This clone showed up just once. This chain links TRBV5-1 with TRBJ2-7, with TRBD1 identical over 7 bases. This CDR3 has 14 residues. Germline V gene lookup returns CDR1 SGHRS and CDR2 YFSETQ. Unmatched junction bases numbered 6, after V lost 6 bases and J lost 0 bases. The CDR3 DNA follows: TGCGCCAGCACCCGGACAGGCGTCTCCTACGAGCAGTACTTC. Translating it yields CASTRTGVSYEQYF. Drawing the rest from reference TRBV5-1 and TRBJ2-7, the complete variable domain is KAGVTQTPRYLIKTRGQQVTLSCSPISGHRSVSWYQQTPGQGLQFLFEYFSETQRNKGNFPGRFSGRQFSNSRSEMNVSTLELGDSALYLCASTRTGVSYEQYFGPGTRLTVT.

The genes are TRBV6-5 and TRBJ1-3; weak D call: TRBD1 (5 bases). The V end lost 5 bases, the J end lost 4 bases, and 15 bases lay between the germline ends. Germline CDR1 MNHEY, CDR2 SVGAGI. The CDR3 has 15 residues. The CDR3 sequence is CASSARGGVGNTIYF. CDR3 DNA: TGTGCCAGCAGTGCCCGTGGAGGGGTCGGAAACACCATATATTTT.

The chain employs TRBV4-2 and TRBJ2-5, with 15 bases aligning to TRBD2. The CDR3 loop spans 18 amino acids. Germline trimming cut 4 bases from V and 0 bases from J; bases unmatched to any gene: 6. CDR1 LGHNA and CDR2 YNFKEQ come from the germline V gene. The CDR3 bases are TGTGCCAGCAGCCTCCGGACTAGCGGGGGGGGGTACCAAGAGACCCAGTACTTC. Protein product: CASSLRTSGGGYQETQYF.

The rearrangement links TRBV30 to TRBJ2-3; unclear D gene. The CDR3 runs to 12 residues. The V gene's germline CDR1 is GTSNPN and CDR2 SVGIG (reference sequence). V lost 1 base and J 6 bases, leaving 8 bases between the germline ends. CDR3 in amino acids: CAWSGLSDTQYF. CDR3 DNA: TGTGCCTGGAGTGGACTGTCGGATACGCAGTATTTT.

The chain combines TRBV7-9 with TRBJ2-7; possible D gene TRBD1, 6 bases. Trimming pared 4 bases from V and 5 bases from J, leaving 12 bases between. CDR1 SEHNR and CDR2 FQNEAQ come from the germline V gene (reference sequence). The CDR3 runs to 13 residues. CDR3 sequence reads: CASSSGQVHEQYF. The CDR3 nucleotides are TGTGCCAGCAGCTCGGGACAAGTACACGAGCAGTACTTC.